These 22 T cell receptor beta chains were all obtained from the same sample, sequenced in a study of blood T cell repertoires in COVID-19. Some clones are missing from TCRdb's copy, which holds only in-frame ones; the method was immunoSEQ multiplex PCR. The sample lists under 300,000 clones; 86% were seen once. The sample was peripheral blood. These receptors all come from a man aged 55 to 70 with acute or convalescent COVID-19.

The rearrangement uses TRBV30 and TRBJ2-2, with 12 bases aligning to TRBD1. The CDR3 length is 15 residues. V was pared by 2 bases and J by 8 bases, with 6 bases of the junction left unmatched. Germline-derived CDR1 and CDR2 are GTSNPN and SVGIG (reference sequence). The CDR3 spells CAWSRDRGREGELFF. The CDR3 nucleotides read TGTGCCTGGAGTCGGGACAGGGGGCGCGAAGGGGAGCTGTTTTTT.

This chain joins TRBV19 and TRBJ1-1; D might be TRBD1 (5 bases). The germline gives CDR1 LNHDA, CDR2 SQIVND (reference sequence). CDR3 length: 15 amino acids. Trimming removed 4 bases from V and 1 base from J, with 13 bases in between. In DNA, the CDR3 is TGTGCCAGTAGTAGCCCAGGGCGGCCGAACACTGAAGCTTTCTTT. Its protein product is CASSSPGRPNTEAFF.

This chain uses TRBV7-3 with TRBJ2-2; no clear D. The length of the CDR3 is 14 residues. Per the germline V gene, CDR1 is SGHTA and CDR2 is FQGTGA. Trimming pared 5 bases from V and 2 bases from J, leaving 9 bases between. The CDR3 here is CASSPFSNTGELFF. The CDR3 DNA follows: TGTGCCAGCAGCCCCTTTAGCAACACCGGGGAGCTGTTTTTT.

Here the CDR3 DNA reads TGTGCCAGCATTGAACAGGGGGGTGGCAATCAGCCCCAGCATTTT. Translated, it gives CASIEQGGGNQPQHF. The chain uses TRBV28 and TRBJ1-5; 8 bases fit TRBD1. Germline values: CDR1 MDHEN, CDR2 SYDVKM. The CDR3 spans 15 residues. V trimming: 7 bases; J trimming: 2 bases; junction bases outside the gene matches: 7.

The rearrangement joins TRBV6-5 to TRBJ1-5; D is uncertain. V was pared by 7 bases and J by 4 bases, with 8 bases between. This CDR3 is built from 12 residues. From germline, CDR1 is MNHEY and CDR2 SVGAGI. CDR3 region: CASNTPNQPQHF. As DNA, the CDR3 is TGTGCCAGCAACACCCCTAATCAGCCCCAGCATTTT.

The chain is built from TRBV24-1 and TRBJ2-1, with 10 bases that match TRBD2. Germline assignment: CDR1 KGHDR and CDR2 SFDVKD. Losses at the gene ends were 3 bases for V and 8 bases for J; bases not matched to a gene: 3. The CDR3 covers 14 residues. Here the CDR3 DNA reads TGTGCCACCAGTGATGGACTAGCGGTATATGAGCAGTTCTTC. Its protein is CATSDGLAVYEQFF.

This clone was picked up a small number of times. V gene TRBV6-6 combines with J gene TRBJ2-7; D call uncertain. The CDR3 is made up of 13 amino acids. Germline V gene lookup returns CDR1 MNHNY and CDR2 SVGAGI (reference sequence). Trimming pared 2 bases from V and 4 bases from J, leaving 9 bases between. CDR3 residues: CASSYATEYEQYF. CDR3 bases: TGTGCCAGCAGTTACGCGACGGAGTACGAGCAGTACTTC.

The CDR3 sequence is CASSLGGSGSRETQYF. The CDR3 DNA sequence: TGTGCCAGTAGTCTCGGTGGTAGCGGGAGTCGGGAGACCCAGTACTTC. V usage is TRBV19 and J usage is TRBJ2-5; 9 nucleotides line up with TRBD2. Per the germline V gene, CDR1 is LNHDA and CDR2 is SQIVND (reference sequence). The J segment lost 5 bases and the V segment lost 5 bases, leaving 12 bases of the junction unmatched. There are 16 residues in the CDR3.

V is TRBV4-3 and J is TRBJ1-1; unclear D gene. Trimming shortened V by 0 bases and J by 4 bases, and 9 bases separated the two germline ends. CDR1 is LGHNA and CDR2 is YSLEER in the germline V gene. This CDR3 comprises 14 residues. This CDR3 reads CASSQEAPSTEAFF. In DNA form, the CDR3 reads TGCGCCAGCAGCCAAGAGGCACCTAGCACTGAAGCTTTCTTT.

The genes are TRBV19 and TRBJ1-2; 7 bases fit TRBD1. Looked up from germline, CDR1 is LNHDA and CDR2 is SQIVND (reference sequence). The trim removed 6 bases at V and 3 bases at J, leaving 10 bases unmatched. This CDR3 region has 15 residues. The CDR3 nucleotides read TGTGCCAGTAGACACTTGGGACAGAACTACTATGGCTACACCTTC. Encoded protein: CASRHLGQNYYGYTF.

The chain links TRBV11-3 to TRBJ2-2; D gene ambiguous. In germline, CDR1 is SGHNT, CDR2 YENEEA. V shed 5 bases and J shed 0 bases, with 13 bases lying between them. This CDR3 spans 16 amino acids. The CDR3 DNA reads TGTGCCAGCAGCCCCCTCCCGGGTTCGAACACCGGGGAGCTGTTTTTT. Protein: CASSPLPGSNTGELFF.

This sequence joins TRBV11-3 and TRBJ2-5; TRBD1 aligns across 10 bases. Trimming took 4 bases from V and 3 from J; bases not matched to a gene: 5. The CDR3 runs 15 residues. Looked up from germline, CDR1 is SGHNT and CDR2 is YENEEA. CDR3 bases: TGTGCCAGCAGCTCCTCCGGGACAGGGGAAGAGACCCAGTACTTC. Translation: CASSSSGTGEETQYF.

As to this clone: This CDR3 is also generated by other DNA sequences in the sample. The J gene is TRBJ1-5, the V gene TRBV7-2; D possibly corresponds to TRBD1 (5 bases). CDR1 is SGHTA, CDR2 FQGNSA, per germline. Trimming removed 5 bases at V and 7 bases at J, with 12 bases between. The CDR3 totals 13 residues. CDR3 in DNA: TGTGCCAGCAGCCAGGGAGGTGGGCAGCCCCAGCATTTT. This translates into CASSQGGGQPQHF.

The rearrangement uses TRBV28 and TRBJ1-5, with D possibly TRBD1 on 6 matching bases. CDR3 size: 14 residues. The germline V and J ends were trimmed by 6 bases and 4 bases, with 13 bases remaining between them. Looked up from germline, CDR1 is MDHEN and CDR2 is SYDVKM. CDR3 DNA: TGTGCCAGCAGCTTTTGGGGGACAAATCAGCCCCAGCATTTT. Residues: CASSFWGTNQPQHF.

The chain combines TRBV11-3 with TRBJ2-1, with D perhaps matching TRBD2 (5 bases). The length of the CDR3 is 14 residues. Germline V gene data show CDR1 as SGHNT and CDR2 as YENEEA. The V end was cut by 4 bases, the J end by 2 bases, with 9 bases between. The CDR3: CASSSGSTYNEQFF. In nucleotides, the CDR3 is TGTGCCAGCAGCTCTGGGAGCACCTACAATGAGCAGTTCTTC. Full variable domain (remainder filled in from reference TRBV11-3 and TRBJ2-1): EAGVVQSPRYKIIEKKQPVAFWCNPISGHNTLYWYLQNLGQGPELLIRYENEEAVDDSQLPKDRFSAERLKGVDSTLKIQPAELGDSAVYLCASSSGSTYNEQFFGPGTRLTVL.

In nucleotides, the CDR3 is TGTGCCAGCAGCCCGGGACAGACCTACGAGCAGTACTTC. Protein sequence: CASSPGQTYEQYF. V is TRBV7-3 and J is TRBJ2-7; 7 bases agree with TRBD1. The CDR3 extends over 13 amino acids. Germline lookup yields CDR1 SGHTA and CDR2 FQGTGA. Trimming removed 5 bases from V and 2 bases from J; junction bases left unmatched: 3.

For the CDR3, the DNA is TGTGCCAGCAGTGAAAAAAGGGACATATCCGTCGCTTTCTTT. Translating it yields CASSEKRDISVAFF. The gene calls are TRBV2 and TRBJ1-1; weak D call: TRBD1 (6 bases). The germline gives CDR1 SNHLY, CDR2 FYNNEI. The CDR3 contains 14 residues. With 2 bases removed from V and 11 bases from J, the gap between germline ends came to 18 bases.

The rearrangement joins TRBV11-2 to TRBJ2-2; 8 nucleotides line up with TRBD1. The CDR3 spans 16 residues. CDR1 is SGHAT, CDR2 FQNNGV, per germline. V gave up 7 bases and J gave up 6 bases; unmatched junction bases: 13. DNA of the CDR3: TGTGCCAGCAACTTTCCTAGACAGGGGATAGCCGGGGAGCTGTTTTTT. It is translated as CASNFPRQGIAGELFF. Combining the CDR3 with reference TRBV11-2 and TRBJ2-2 gives the whole variable domain EAGVAQSPRYKIIEKRQSVAFWCNPISGHATLYWYQQILGQGPKLLIQFQNNGVVDDSQLPKDRFSAERLKGVDSTLKIQPAKLEDSAVYLCASNFPRQGIAGELFFGEGSRLTVL.

The chain joins TRBV6-5 to TRBJ1-3; 7 positions match TRBD1. Unmatched junction bases numbered 5, after V lost 5 bases and J lost 4 bases. The CDR3 runs 14 residues. CDR1 is MNHEY and CDR2 is SVGAGI in the germline V gene. CDR3 amino acids: CASSTRGLGNTIYF. The CDR3 DNA is TGTGCCAGCAGTACGAGGGGGCTGGGAAACACCATATATTTT.

The CDR3 region is CASSLGGGRASAGELFF. The CDR3 coding sequence is TGTGCCAGCAGCTTAGGGGGCGGGAGGGCCTCTGCCGGGGAGCTGTTTTTT. This rearrangement joins TRBV7-2 to TRBJ2-2, with 9 nucleotides matching TRBD2. V was pared by 1 base and J by 6 bases, with 9 bases of the junction left unmatched. The CDR3 is 17 residues long. Germline assignment: CDR1 SGHTA and CDR2 FQGNSA.

This clone was seen once. The V gene is TRBV6-5, the J gene TRBJ2-4; D is perhaps TRBD2 (5 bases). V lost 2 bases and J 6 bases, leaving 17 bases between the germline ends. Germline lookup yields CDR1 MNHEY and CDR2 SVGAGI. This CDR3 contains 16 residues. The CDR3 DNA sequence: TGTGCCAGCAGTTACAAGTTGACTACTGGCACAAACATTCAGTACTTC. It is translated as CASSYKLTTGTNIQYF.

The chain has TRBV7-9 and TRBJ1-6; TRBD1 might be the D (5 bases). CDR1 and CDR2 from the germline V gene are SEHNR and FQNEAQ (reference sequence). V was pared by 5 bases and J by 6 bases, with 14 bases between. This CDR3 has 15 residues. The CDR3 sequence is CASSRSTVRNSPLHF. CDR3 coding DNA: TGTGCCAGCAGCAGGTCGACAGTACGTAATTCACCCCTCCACTTT.